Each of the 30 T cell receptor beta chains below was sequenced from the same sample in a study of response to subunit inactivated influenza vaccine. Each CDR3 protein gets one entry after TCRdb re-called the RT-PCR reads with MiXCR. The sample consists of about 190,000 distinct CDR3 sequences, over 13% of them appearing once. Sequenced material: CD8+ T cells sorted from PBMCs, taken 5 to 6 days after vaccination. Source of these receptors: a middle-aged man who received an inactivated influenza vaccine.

CDR3 nucleotides: TGTGCCATCAGACCCCCACCGGGAGTATTCACCGGGGAGCTGTTTTTT. It specifies CAIRPPPGVFTGELFF. This chain joins TRBV10-3 and TRBJ2-2, with D tentatively TRBD2 (6 bases). CDR1 is ENHRY and CDR2 is SYGVKD in the germline V gene. The germline V and J ends were trimmed by 6 bases and 4 bases, with 18 bases remaining between them. There are 16 residues in the CDR3.

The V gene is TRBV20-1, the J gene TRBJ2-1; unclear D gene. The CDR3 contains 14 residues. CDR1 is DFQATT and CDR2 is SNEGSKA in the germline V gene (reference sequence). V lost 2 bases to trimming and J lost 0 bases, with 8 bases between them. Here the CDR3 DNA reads TGCAGTGCTAGACAGACAAACTCCTACAATGAGCAGTTCTTC. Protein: CSARQTNSYNEQFF.

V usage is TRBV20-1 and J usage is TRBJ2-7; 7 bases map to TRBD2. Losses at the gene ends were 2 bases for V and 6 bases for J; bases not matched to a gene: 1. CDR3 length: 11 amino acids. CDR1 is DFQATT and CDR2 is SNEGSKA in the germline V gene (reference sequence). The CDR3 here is CSARSGGEQYF. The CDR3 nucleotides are TGCAGTGCTAGATCGGGAGGCGAGCAGTACTTC.

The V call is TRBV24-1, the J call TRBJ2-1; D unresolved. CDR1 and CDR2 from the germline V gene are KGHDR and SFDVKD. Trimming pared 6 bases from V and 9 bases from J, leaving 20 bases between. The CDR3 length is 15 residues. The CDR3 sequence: CATSSQDESIGEQFF. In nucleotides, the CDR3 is TGTGCCACCAGTTCCCAAGACGAATCGATCGGTGAGCAGTTCTTC.

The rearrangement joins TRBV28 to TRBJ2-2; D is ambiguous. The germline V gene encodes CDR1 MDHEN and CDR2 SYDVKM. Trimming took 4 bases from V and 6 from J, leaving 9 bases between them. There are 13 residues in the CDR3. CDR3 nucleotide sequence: TGTGCCAGCAGTTGGATCGGCCCCGGGGAGCTGTTTTTT. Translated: CASSWIGPGELFF.

CDR3 coding DNA: TGTGCCAGCAGTAGACCGGGACAGGTATCCTACGAGCAGTACTTC. It yields the protein CASSRPGQVSYEQYF. The chain uses TRBV28 and TRBJ2-7, with TRBD1 matching 8 bases. This CDR3 has 15 amino acids. CDR1 is MDHEN, CDR2 SYDVKM, per germline. V was pared by 5 bases and J by 1 base, with 7 bases of the junction left unmatched.

CDR3 loop: CASSEKGAGGSYEQYF. CDR3 DNA: TGTGCCAGCAGTGAAAAGGGTGCGGGGGGTTCCTACGAGCAGTACTTC. The chain has TRBV6-1 and TRBJ2-7; TRBD2 matches 8 bases. Trimming at V came to 2 bases and at J to 1 base, leaving 7 bases not matched to a gene. The CDR3 is 16 amino acids. Germline CDR1 MNHNS, CDR2 SASEGT.

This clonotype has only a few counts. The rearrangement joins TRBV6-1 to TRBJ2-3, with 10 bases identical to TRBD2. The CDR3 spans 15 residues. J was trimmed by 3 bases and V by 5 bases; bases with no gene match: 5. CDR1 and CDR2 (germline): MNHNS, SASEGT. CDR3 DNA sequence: TGTGCCAGCAGTACCGTAGCGGGGGGAACAGATACGCAGTATTTT. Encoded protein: CASSTVAGGTDTQYF.

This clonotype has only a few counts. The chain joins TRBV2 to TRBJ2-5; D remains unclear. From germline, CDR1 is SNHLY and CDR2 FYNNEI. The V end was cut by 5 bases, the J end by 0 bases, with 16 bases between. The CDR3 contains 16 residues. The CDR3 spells CASSHSVDLYQETQYF. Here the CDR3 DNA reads TGTGCCAGCAGTCATTCCGTCGACCTGTACCAAGAGACCCAGTACTTC.

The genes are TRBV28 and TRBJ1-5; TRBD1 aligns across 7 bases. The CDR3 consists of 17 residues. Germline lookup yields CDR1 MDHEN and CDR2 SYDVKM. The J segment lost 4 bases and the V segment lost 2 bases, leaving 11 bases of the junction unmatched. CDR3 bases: TGTGCCAGCAGTTTACCCCGGGACAGTCGGAAGAATCAGCCCCAGCATTTT. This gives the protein CASSLPRDSRKNQPQHF.

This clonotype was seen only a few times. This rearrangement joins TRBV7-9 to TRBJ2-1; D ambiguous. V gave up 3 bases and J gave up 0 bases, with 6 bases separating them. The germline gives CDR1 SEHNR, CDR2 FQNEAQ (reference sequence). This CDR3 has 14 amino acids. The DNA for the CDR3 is TGTGCCAGCAGCTTCCCCAGCTCCTACAATGAGCAGTTCTTC. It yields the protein CASSFPSSYNEQFF.

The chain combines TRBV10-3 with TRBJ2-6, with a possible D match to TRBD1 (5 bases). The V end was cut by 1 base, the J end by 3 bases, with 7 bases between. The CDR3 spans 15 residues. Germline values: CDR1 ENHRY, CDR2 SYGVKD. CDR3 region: CAISELGLGANVLTF. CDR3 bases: TGTGCCATCAGTGAGTTGGGGCTTGGGGCCAACGTCCTGACTTTC.

The CDR3 here is CSVEEPASSYEQYF. In nucleotides, the CDR3 is TGCAGCGTTGAAGAACCGGCATCCTCCTACGAGCAGTACTTC. J is TRBJ2-7 and V is TRBV29-1; D remains ambiguous. The CDR3 has 14 amino acids. Germline V lookup: CDR1 SQVTM, CDR2 ANQGSEA. The germline V and J ends were trimmed by 0 bases and 0 bases, with 9 bases remaining between them.

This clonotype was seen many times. CDR3 DNA: TGTGCCAGCAGTTTGGGACATGGAAAAGGTCAGCCCCAGCATTTT. It yields the protein CASSLGHGKGQPQHF. The rearrangement links TRBV27 to TRBJ1-5; maybe TRBD1 (6 bases). CDR3 size: 15 residues. Trimming cost V 3 bases and J 6 bases, with 15 bases left between them. Germline loops: CDR1 MNHEY, CDR2 SMNVEV (reference sequence).

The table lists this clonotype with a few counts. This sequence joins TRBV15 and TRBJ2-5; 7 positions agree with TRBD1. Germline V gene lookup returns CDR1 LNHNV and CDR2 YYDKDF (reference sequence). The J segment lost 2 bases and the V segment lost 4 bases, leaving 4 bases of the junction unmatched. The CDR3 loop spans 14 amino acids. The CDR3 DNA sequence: TGTGCCACCAGCACCGGACAGGATCAAGAGACCCAGTACTTC. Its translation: CATSTGQDQETQYF.

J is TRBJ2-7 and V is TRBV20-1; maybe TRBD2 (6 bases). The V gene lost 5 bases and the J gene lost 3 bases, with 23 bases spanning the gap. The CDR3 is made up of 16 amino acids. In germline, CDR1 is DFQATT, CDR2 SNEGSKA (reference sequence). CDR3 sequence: CSAPPNSGTSLYEQYF. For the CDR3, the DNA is TGCAGTGCTCCGCCTAATTCCGGGACTTCGCTCTACGAGCAGTACTTC.

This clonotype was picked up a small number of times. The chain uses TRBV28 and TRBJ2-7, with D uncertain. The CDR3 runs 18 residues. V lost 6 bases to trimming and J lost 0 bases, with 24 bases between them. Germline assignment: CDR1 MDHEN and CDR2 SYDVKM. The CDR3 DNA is TGTGCCAGCAGCCCAATCCCTCTGACTCGTGGCTTCTCCTACGAGCAGTACTTC. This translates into CASSPIPLTRGFSYEQYF.

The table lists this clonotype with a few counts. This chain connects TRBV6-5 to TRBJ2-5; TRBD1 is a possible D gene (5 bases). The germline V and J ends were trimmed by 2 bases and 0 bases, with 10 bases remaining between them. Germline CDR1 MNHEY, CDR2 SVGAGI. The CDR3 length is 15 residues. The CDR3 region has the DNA TGTGCCAGCAGTTACGGGGCAGGGTACCAAGAGACCCAGTACTTC. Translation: CASSYGAGYQETQYF.

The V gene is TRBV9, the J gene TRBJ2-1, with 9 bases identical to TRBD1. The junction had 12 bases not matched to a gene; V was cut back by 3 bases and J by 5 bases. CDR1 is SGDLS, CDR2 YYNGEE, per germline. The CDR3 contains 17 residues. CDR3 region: CASSANPDRGDHNEQFF. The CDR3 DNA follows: TGTGCCAGCAGCGCCAATCCGGACAGGGGCGATCACAATGAGCAGTTCTTC.

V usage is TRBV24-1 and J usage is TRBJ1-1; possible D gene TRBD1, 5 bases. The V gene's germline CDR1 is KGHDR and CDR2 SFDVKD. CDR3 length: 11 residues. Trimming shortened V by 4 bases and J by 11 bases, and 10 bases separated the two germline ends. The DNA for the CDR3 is TGTGCCACCAGTGAAGGGGTTTCGGCTTTCTTT. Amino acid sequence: CATSEGVSAFF.

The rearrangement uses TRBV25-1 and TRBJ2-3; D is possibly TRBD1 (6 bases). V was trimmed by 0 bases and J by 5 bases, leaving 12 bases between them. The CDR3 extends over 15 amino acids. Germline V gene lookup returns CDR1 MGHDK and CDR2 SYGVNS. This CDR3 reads CASSEYTYREDTQYF. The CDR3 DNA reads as TGTGCCAGCAGTGAATATACGTACAGGGAAGATACGCAGTATTTT.

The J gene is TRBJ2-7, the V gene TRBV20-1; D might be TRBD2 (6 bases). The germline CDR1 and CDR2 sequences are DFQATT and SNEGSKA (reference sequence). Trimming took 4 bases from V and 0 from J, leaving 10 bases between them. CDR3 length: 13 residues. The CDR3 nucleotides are TGCAGTGCTAAGGACTATTTCTCCTACGAGCAGTACTTC. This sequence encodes CSAKDYFSYEQYF.

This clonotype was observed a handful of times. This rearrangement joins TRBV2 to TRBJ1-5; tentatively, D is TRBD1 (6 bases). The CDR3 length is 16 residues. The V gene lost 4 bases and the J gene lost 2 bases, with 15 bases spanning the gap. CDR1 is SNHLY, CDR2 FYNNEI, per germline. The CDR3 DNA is TGTGCCAGCAGTGGGCATTGGGGGGCACGCAATCAGCCCCAGCATTTT. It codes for CASSGHWGARNQPQHF.

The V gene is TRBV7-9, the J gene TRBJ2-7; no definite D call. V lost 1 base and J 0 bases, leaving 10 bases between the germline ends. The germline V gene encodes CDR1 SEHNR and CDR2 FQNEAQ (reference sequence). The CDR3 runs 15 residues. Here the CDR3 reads CASSLVNRSSYEQYF. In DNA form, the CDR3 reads TGTGCCAGCAGCTTAGTCAACAGAAGCTCCTACGAGCAGTACTTC.

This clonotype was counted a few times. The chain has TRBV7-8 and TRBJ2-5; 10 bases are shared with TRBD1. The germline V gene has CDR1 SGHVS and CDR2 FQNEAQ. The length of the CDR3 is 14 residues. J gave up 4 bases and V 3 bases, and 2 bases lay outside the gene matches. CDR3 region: CASSLDRGGETQYF. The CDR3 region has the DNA TGTGCCAGCAGCTTGGACAGGGGGGGAGAGACCCAGTACTTC.

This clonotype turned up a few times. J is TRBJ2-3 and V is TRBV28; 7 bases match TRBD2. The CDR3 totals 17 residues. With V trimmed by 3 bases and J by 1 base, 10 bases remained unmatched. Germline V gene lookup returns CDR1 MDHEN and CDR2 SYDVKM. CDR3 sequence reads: CASSFAFGGWGTDTQYF. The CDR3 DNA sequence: TGTGCCAGCAGTTTCGCGTTCGGGGGGTGGGGCACAGATACGCAGTATTTT.

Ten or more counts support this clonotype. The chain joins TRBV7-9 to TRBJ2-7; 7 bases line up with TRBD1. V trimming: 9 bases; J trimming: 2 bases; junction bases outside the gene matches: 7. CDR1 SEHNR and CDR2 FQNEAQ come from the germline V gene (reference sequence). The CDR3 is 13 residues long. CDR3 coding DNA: TGTGCCAGTAAGGGGGACAGACCCTACGAGCAGTACTTC. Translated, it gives CASKGDRPYEQYF.

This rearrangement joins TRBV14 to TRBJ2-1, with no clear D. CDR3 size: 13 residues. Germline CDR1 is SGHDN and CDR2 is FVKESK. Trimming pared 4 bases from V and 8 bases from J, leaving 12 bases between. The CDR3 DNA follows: TGTGCCAGCAGCCCCGAATTACTTGATGAGCAGTTCTTC. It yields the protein CASSPELLDEQFF. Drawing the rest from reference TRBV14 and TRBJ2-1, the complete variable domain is EAGVTQFPSHSVIEKGQTVTLRCDPISGHDNLYWYRRVMGKEIKFLLHFVKESKQDESGMPNNRFLAERTGGTYSTLKVQPAELEDSGVYFCASSPELLDEQFFGPGTRLTVL.

CDR3 region: CASSLREETGSPLHF. Written as DNA, the CDR3 is TGTGCCAGCAGCCTCCGTGAGGAGACGGGGTCACCCCTCCACTTT. This chain uses TRBV6-1 with TRBJ1-6; D gene unclear. The CDR3 length is 15 residues. Looked up from germline, CDR1 is MNHNS and CDR2 is SASEGT. Trimming pared 6 bases from V and 10 bases from J, leaving 19 bases between.

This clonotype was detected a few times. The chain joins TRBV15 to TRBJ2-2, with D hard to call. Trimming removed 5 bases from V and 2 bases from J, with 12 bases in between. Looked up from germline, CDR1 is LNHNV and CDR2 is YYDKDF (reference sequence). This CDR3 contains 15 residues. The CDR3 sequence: CATSAAAPNTGELFF. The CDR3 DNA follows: TGTGCCACCAGCGCGGCCGCTCCCAACACCGGGGAGCTGTTTTTT.